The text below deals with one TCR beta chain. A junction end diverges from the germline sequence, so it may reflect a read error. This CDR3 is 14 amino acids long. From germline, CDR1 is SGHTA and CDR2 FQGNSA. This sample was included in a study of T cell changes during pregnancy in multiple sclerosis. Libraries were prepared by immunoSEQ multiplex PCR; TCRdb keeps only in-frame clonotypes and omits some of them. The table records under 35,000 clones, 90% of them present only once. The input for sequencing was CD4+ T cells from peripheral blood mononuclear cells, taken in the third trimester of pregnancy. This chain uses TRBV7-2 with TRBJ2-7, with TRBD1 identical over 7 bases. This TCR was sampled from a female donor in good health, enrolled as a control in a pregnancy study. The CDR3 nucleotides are TGTGCCAGCAGCTCGCCGACCGGGACAGCATACTTGTCCTTC. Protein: CASSSPTGTAYLSF.